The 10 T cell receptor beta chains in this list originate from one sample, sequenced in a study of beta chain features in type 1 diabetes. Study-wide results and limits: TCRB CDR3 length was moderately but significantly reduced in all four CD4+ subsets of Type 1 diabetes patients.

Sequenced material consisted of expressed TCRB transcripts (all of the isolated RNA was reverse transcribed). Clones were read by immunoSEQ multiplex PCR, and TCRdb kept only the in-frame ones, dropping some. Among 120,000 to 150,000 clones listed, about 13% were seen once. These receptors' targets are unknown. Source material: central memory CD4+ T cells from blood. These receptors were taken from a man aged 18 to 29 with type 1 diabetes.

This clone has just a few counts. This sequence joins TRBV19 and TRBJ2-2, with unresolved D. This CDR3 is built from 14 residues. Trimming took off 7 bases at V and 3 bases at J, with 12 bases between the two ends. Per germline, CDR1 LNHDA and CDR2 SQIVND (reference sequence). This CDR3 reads CASKRPWDTGELFF. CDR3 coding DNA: TGTGCCAGTAAAAGGCCCTGGGACACCGGGGAGCTGTTTTTT.

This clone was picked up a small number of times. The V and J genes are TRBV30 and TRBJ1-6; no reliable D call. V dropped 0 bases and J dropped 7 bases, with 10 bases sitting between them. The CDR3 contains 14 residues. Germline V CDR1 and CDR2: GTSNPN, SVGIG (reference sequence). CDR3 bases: TGTGCCTGGAGTGTATTCAGCGAGAATTCACCCCTCCACTTT. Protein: CAWSVFSENSPLHF.

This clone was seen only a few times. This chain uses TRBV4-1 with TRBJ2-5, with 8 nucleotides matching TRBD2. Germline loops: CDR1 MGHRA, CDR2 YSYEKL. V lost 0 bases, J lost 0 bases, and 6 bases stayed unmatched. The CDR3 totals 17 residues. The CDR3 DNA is TGCGCCAGCAGCCAAGATAAGGTAGCGGGGAACCAAGAGACCCAGTACTTC. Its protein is CASSQDKVAGNQETQYF.

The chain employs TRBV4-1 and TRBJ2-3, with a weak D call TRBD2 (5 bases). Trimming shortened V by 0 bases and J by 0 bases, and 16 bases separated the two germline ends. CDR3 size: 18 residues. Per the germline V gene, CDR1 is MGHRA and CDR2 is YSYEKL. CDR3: CASSQDLEDKASTDTQYF. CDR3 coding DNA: TGCGCCAGCAGCCAAGATCTGGAGGATAAAGCGAGCACAGATACGCAGTATTTT.

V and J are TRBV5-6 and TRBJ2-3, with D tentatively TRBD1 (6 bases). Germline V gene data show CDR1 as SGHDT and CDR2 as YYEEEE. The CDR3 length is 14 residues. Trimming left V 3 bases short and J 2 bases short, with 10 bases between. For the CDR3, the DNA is TGTGCCAGCAGCTCCGGACAGCTCACAGATACGCAGTATTTT. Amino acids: CASSSGQLTDTQYF.

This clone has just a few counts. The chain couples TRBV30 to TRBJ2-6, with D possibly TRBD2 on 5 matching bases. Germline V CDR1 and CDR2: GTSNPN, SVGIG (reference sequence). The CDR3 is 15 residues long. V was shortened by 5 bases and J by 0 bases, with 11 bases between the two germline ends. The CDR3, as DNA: TGTGCCTGGGGGCGGGTAAGCTCTGGGGCCAACGTCCTGACTTTC. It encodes CAWGRVSSGANVLTF.

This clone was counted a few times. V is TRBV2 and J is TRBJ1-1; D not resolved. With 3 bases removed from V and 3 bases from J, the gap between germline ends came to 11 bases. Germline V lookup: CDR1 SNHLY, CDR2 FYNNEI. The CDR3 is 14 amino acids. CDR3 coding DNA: TGTGCCAGCAGTGATAAGGGCGGTGACACTGAAGCTTTCTTT. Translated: CASSDKGGDTEAFF.

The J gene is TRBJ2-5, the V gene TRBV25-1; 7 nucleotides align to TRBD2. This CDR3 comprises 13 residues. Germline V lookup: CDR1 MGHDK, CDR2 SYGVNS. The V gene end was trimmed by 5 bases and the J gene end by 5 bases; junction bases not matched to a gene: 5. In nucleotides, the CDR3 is TGTGCCAGCAGTATCAGGGACTACGAGACCCAGTACTTC. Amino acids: CASSIRDYETQYF.

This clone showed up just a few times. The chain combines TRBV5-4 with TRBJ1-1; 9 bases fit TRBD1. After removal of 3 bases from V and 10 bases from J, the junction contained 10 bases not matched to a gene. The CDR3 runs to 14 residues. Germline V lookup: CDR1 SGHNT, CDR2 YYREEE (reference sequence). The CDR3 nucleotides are TGTGCCAGCAGCTCCTTACAGGGGGCTAGCAGAGCTTTCTTT. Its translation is CASSSLQGASRAFF.

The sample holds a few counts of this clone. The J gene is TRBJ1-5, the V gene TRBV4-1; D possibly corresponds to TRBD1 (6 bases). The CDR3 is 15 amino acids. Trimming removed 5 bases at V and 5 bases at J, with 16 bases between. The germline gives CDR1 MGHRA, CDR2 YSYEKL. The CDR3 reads CASSIGQGHHQPQHF. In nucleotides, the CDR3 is TGCGCCAGCAGCATAGGGCAGGGGCATCATCAGCCCCAGCATTTT.